The 27 T cell receptor beta chains below come from one sample, sequenced in a study of cytomegalovirus exposure and HLA in healthy donors. Repertoires were generated with immunoSEQ multiplex PCR, while TCRdb's copy carries only in-frame clones and drops some. The sample yields fewer than 300,000 clones, roughly 90% seen once. The specimen sequenced was PBMCs. These receptors were collected from a woman between 18 and 29 years old in good health and CMV-seronegative.

CDR3 nucleotide sequence: TGTGCCAGCAGCTTAGGAAGACACGGGGAGCTGTTTTTT. Its translation is CASSLGRHGELFF. The chain is built from TRBV5-6 and TRBJ2-2; D gene unclear. CDR1 is SGHDT and CDR2 is YYEEEE in the germline V gene. Trimming removed 2 bases from V and 7 bases from J, with 9 bases in between. The CDR3 is 13 residues long.

The rearrangement joins TRBV7-9 to TRBJ1-1; D unclear. V was pared by 1 base and J by 4 bases, with 10 bases between. CDR1 is SEHNR, CDR2 FQNEAQ, per germline (reference sequence). This CDR3 comprises 14 residues. The CDR3 nucleotides are TGTGCCAGCAGCTTAGTGGGTCGGAGCACTGAAGCTTTCTTT. Protein sequence: CASSLVGRSTEAFF.

This clone occurred once. In DNA, the CDR3 is TGTGCCAGCAGCCAAAGGGGATGGAGCCAAGAGACCCAGTACTTC. Translating it yields CASSQRGWSQETQYF. The chain uses TRBV14 and TRBJ2-5; perhaps TRBD1 as D (5 bases). V was shortened by 2 bases and J by 1 base, with 11 bases between the two germline ends. There are 15 residues in the CDR3. The V gene's germline CDR1 is SGHDN and CDR2 FVKESK.

This sequence joins TRBV7-9 and TRBJ2-1; 8 nucleotides agree with TRBD2. Germline loops: CDR1 SEHNR, CDR2 FQNEAQ (reference sequence). CDR3 length: 17 amino acids. V lost 2 bases and J lost 0; bases outside the gene matches: 6. The CDR3 DNA sequence: TGTGCCAGCAGCTTATTTCGTGGGACTAGCTCCTACAATGAGCAGTTCTTC. This codes for CASSLFRGTSSYNEQFF.

V usage is TRBV2 and J usage is TRBJ2-1, with TRBD1 identical over 10 bases. The V and J ends lost 4 bases and 3 bases, in that order; junction bases with no gene match: 9. Germline CDR1 reads SNHLY; CDR2 reads FYNNEI. The CDR3 runs to 17 residues. CDR3 in DNA: TGTGCCAGCAGTGTTTGGGTAGGACAGGGGGTCTACAATGAGCAGTTCTTC. Amino acids: CASSVWVGQGVYNEQFF.

The gene calls are TRBV11-3 and TRBJ1-1; D unclear. Trimming removed 5 bases from V and 8 bases from J, with 15 bases in between. The CDR3 covers 13 residues. Germline V lookup: CDR1 SGHNT, CDR2 YENEEA. The CDR3 region has the DNA TGTGCCAGCAGCCCCAACAGAGAACTGGAAGCTTTCTTT. Protein product: CASSPNRELEAFF. The whole variable domain, filled in from reference TRBV11-3 and TRBJ1-1, reads EAGVVQSPRYKIIEKKQPVAFWCNPISGHNTLYWYLQNLGQGPELLIRYENEEAVDDSQLPKDRFSAERLKGVDSTLKIQPAELGDSAVYLCASSPNRELEAFFGQGTRLTVV.

The chain is built from TRBV7-9 and TRBJ2-7, with 8 bases that match TRBD2. Germline V CDR1 and CDR2: SEHNR, FQNEAQ (reference sequence). CDR3 length: 14 residues. V was pared by 5 bases and J by 7 bases, with 10 bases of the junction left unmatched. In DNA form, the CDR3 reads TGTGCCAGCAGCAAGGACGGGGGGGTGAGGGAGCAGTACTTC. Its translation is CASSKDGGVREQYF.

CDR3 in amino acids: CAITSNPGQGPYEQYF. The DNA for the CDR3 is TGTGCCATCACCTCGAATCCGGGACAGGGGCCCTACGAGCAGTACTTC. This chain links TRBV10-3 with TRBJ2-7; 10 nucleotides align to TRBD1. This CDR3 has 16 amino acids. CDR1 is ENHRY and CDR2 is SYGVKD in the germline V gene. V was clipped by 7 bases and J by 2 bases; unmatched bases: 11.

The V and J genes are TRBV28 and TRBJ2-7; the match to TRBD1 covers 9 bases. Germline V lookup: CDR1 MDHEN, CDR2 SYDVKM. J gave up 2 bases and V 4 bases, and 3 bases lay outside the gene matches. The CDR3 has 14 residues. CDR3 nucleotides: TGTGCCAGCAGTTCGGACAGGGGACCCTACGAGCAGTACTTC. Its protein is CASSSDRGPYEQYF.

The chain is built from TRBV28 and TRBJ2-4; weak D call: TRBD2 (5 bases). Germline lookup yields CDR1 MDHEN and CDR2 SYDVKM. The length of the CDR3 is 18 residues. Between the trimmed V and J ends, which lost 3 bases and 1 base, there was a span of 19 bases. The CDR3 loop reads CASSFLEAPYRAKNIQYF. The CDR3 DNA follows: TGTGCCAGCAGTTTTTTGGAGGCCCCGTATCGTGCCAAAAACATTCAGTACTTC.

A single count supports this clone. The chain carries TRBV18 and TRBJ1-2; 7 bases fit TRBD1. V trimming: 0 bases; J trimming: 8 bases; junction bases outside the gene matches: 6. Germline-derived CDR1 and CDR2 are KGHSH and LQKENI. This CDR3 contains 14 residues. CDR3 coding DNA: TGTGCCAGCTCACCACCAGGGGGCTTGGGAGGCTACACCTTC. This gives the protein CASSPPGGLGGYTF.

The CDR3 is CASSYWTGSNPGELFF. The CDR3 DNA reads TGTGCCAGCAGTTATTGGACAGGGTCGAATCCGGGGGAGCTGTTTTTT. The chain links TRBV27 to TRBJ2-2, with 8 bases identical to TRBD1. This CDR3 spans 16 amino acids. Germline CDR1 MNHEY, CDR2 SMNVEV (reference sequence). After removal of 4 bases from V and 8 bases from J, the junction contained 12 bases not matched to a gene.

The DNA for the CDR3 is TGCGCCAGCAGCCAAGATCCCACGGGGGAGACCCAGTACTTC. It specifies CASSQDPTGETQYF. The chain is built from TRBV4-3 and TRBJ2-5; tentatively, D is TRBD2 (5 bases). The ends were cut back, 0 bases at V and 5 bases at J, with 10 bases in the middle. CDR1 LGHNA and CDR2 YSLEER come from the germline V gene. The CDR3 consists of 14 residues.

The chain links TRBV7-9 to TRBJ2-7; a possible D gene is TRBD1 (6 bases). The germline CDR1 and CDR2 sequences are SEHNR and FQNEAQ (reference sequence). The length of the CDR3 is 12 residues. V dropped 5 bases and J dropped 10 bases, with 15 bases sitting between them. The CDR3 reads CASSHVPGTQYF. The CDR3 DNA follows: TGTGCCAGCAGCCACGTTCCGGGGACACAGTACTTC.

The chain links TRBV9 to TRBJ1-1; perhaps TRBD1 as D (6 bases). CDR1 SGDLS and CDR2 YYNGEE come from the germline V gene. The length of the CDR3 is 16 residues. V was trimmed by 0 bases and J by 0 bases, leaving 12 bases between them. CDR3: CASSVGIQGMNTEAFF. The CDR3 DNA follows: TGTGCCAGCAGCGTAGGGATTCAGGGGATGAACACTGAAGCTTTCTTT.

V is TRBV11-2 and J is TRBJ1-2; 8 bases line up with TRBD1. With 5 bases clipped from V and 8 bases from J, the junction kept 7 bases outside the gene matches. Germline CDR1 and CDR2: SGHAT and FQNNGV. This CDR3 region has 13 residues. This CDR3 is CASSNRQGKGYTF. CDR3 bases: TGTGCCAGCAGCAATAGACAGGGGAAAGGCTACACCTTC.

J is TRBJ2-2 and V is TRBV6-5, with D possibly being TRBD1 (5 bases). V was clipped by 10 bases and J by 4 bases, with 13 bases between them. CDR3 length: 13 residues. CDR1 MNHEY and CDR2 SVGAGI come from the germline V gene. Here the CDR3 reads CATAGALTGELFF. The CDR3, as DNA: TGTGCCACCGCTGGGGCCCTCACCGGGGAGCTGTTTTTT.

V and J are TRBV6-1 and TRBJ1-5, with TRBD1 identical over 7 bases. Germline CDR1 MNHNS, CDR2 SASEGT. J lost 6 bases, V lost 4 bases, and 9 bases had no gene match. The CDR3 covers 15 residues. CDR3 sequence: CASSGGDRESQPQHF. In DNA form, the CDR3 reads TGTGCCAGCAGTGGGGGAGACAGGGAGAGTCAGCCCCAGCATTTT.

The V and J genes are TRBV27 and TRBJ1-2; 10 nucleotides agree with TRBD1. The CDR3 consists of 14 residues. Germline CDR1 MNHEY, CDR2 SMNVEV (reference sequence). With V trimmed by 6 bases and J by 6 bases, 7 bases remained unmatched. The CDR3 DNA reads TGTGCCAGCAGGGGGACAGGGGCGGTCGATGGCTACACCTTC. Translating it yields CASRGTGAVDGYTF.

The genes are TRBV28 and TRBJ2-1; 8 bases are shared with TRBD2. The germline CDR1 and CDR2 sequences are MDHEN and SYDVKM. The CDR3 runs to 14 residues. J gave up 9 bases and V 5 bases, and 9 bases lay outside the gene matches. The CDR3 region has the DNA TGTGCCAGCAGTCCCATCGGGGGGGGTAGTGAGCAGTTCTTC. As protein: CASSPIGGGSEQFF.

The chain joins TRBV6-1 to TRBJ2-5, with D unresolved. Germline V gives CDR1 MNHNS, CDR2 SASEGT. Trimming left V 5 bases short and J 0 bases short, with 10 bases between. The CDR3 runs 14 residues. CDR3 nucleotide sequence: TGTGCCAGCAGTTCCTCGAGGTACCAAGAGACCCAGTACTTC. Translation: CASSSSRYQETQYF.

The rearrangement links TRBV29-1 to TRBJ1-2, with D uncertain. Germline values: CDR1 SQVTM, CDR2 ANQGSEA. The CDR3 has 16 residues. V was trimmed by 3 bases and J by 3 bases, leaving 20 bases between them. The chain's CDR3 is CSVELLEDGGDYGYTF. DNA of the CDR3: TGCAGCGTTGAGCTGCTGGAGGACGGCGGGGACTATGGCTACACCTTC.

V gene TRBV5-4 combines with J gene TRBJ1-1; D is undetermined. Germline CDR1 is SGHNT and CDR2 is YYREEE (reference sequence). The V gene lost 6 bases and the J gene lost 5 bases, with 14 bases spanning the gap. This CDR3 is built from 13 residues. DNA for the CDR3: TGTGCCAGCACCTTTAAGGGAGGGACTGAAGCTTTCTTT. Translating it yields CASTFKGGTEAFF.

The chain combines TRBV5-1 with TRBJ2-1, with 8 positions matching TRBD2. CDR3 length equals 13 residues. Germline CDR1 reads SGHRS; CDR2 reads YFSETQ. V lost 3 bases, J lost 9 bases, and 5 bases stayed unmatched. As DNA, the CDR3 is TGCGCCAGCAGCTCGGACGCGGGAGGTGAGCAGTTCTTC. It translates to CASSSDAGGEQFF.

V gene TRBV12-2 combines with J gene TRBJ1-6; the DNA was not compared with TRBD1, the D call given in the table. TRBV12-2 is a recognized pseudogene. The CDR3 consists of 15 residues. The chain's CDR3 is CASRWGQGDDLPLHF. Written as DNA, the CDR3 is TGTGCAAGTCGCTGGGGACAGGGGGATGATTTACCCCTCCACTTT.

This sequence joins TRBV7-2 and TRBJ2-1, with 10 bases that match TRBD2. The CDR3 has 15 residues. CDR1 and CDR2 from the germline V gene are SGHTA and FQGNSA. The V and J ends lost 5 bases and 5 bases, in that order; junction bases with no gene match: 6. CDR3 sequence (DNA): TGTGCCAGCAGCAGATCTAGCGGGGGAGACAATGAGCAGTTCTTC. It specifies CASSRSSGGDNEQFF.

This clone was found many times. The rearrangement links TRBV6-4 to TRBJ2-2, with 8 positions matching TRBD2. Germline assignment: CDR1 MRHNA and CDR2 SNTAGT. The CDR3 covers 14 residues. Germline trimming cut 5 bases from V and 4 bases from J; bases unmatched to any gene: 3. The CDR3 sequence: CASSLAGSTGELFF. The CDR3 nucleotides are TGTGCCAGCAGTTTAGCGGGAAGCACCGGGGAGCTGTTTTTT.